The entry below gives a single T cell receptor beta chain sequence along with its context. Its target is unknown. This PCR relied on a set of 60 Vbeta primers and 13 Jbeta primers. Clones were sequenced by immunoSEQ multiplex PCR, and TCRdb holds only the in-frame ones, with some missing. Counted here are some 65,000 clones, over 60% occurring once; the ten biggest clones make up about 23%. Nominally healthy donors provided the samples, though records likely missed some immune exposures. This sample was taken from a study of cytomegalovirus exposure and HLA in healthy donors. Whole-study results and caveats: HLA restriction was apparent for most CMV-associated TCR beta chains in a later analysis.

This sequence was found in a man between 45 and 60 years old in good health and CMV-seropositive. The sample taken for sequencing was PBMCs.

The CDR3 here is CASSLRAGGPGGEQYF. The CDR3 DNA reads as TGTGCCAGCAGCTTACGAGCGGGAGGGCCGGGAGGCGAGCAGTACTTC. The rearrangement joins TRBV7-7 to TRBJ2-7; 10 nucleotides align to TRBD2. V shed 2 bases, J shed 6 bases, and the junction held 10 bases outside the gene matches. CDR3 length: 16 amino acids. Germline CDR1 and CDR2: SSHAT and FNYEAQ (reference sequence). Full variable domain (remainder filled in from reference TRBV7-7 and TRBJ2-7): GAGVSQSPRYKVTKRGQDVTLRCDPISSHATLYWYQQALGQGPEFLTYFNYEAQPDKSGLPSDRFSAERPEGSISTLTIQRTEQRDSAMYRCASSLRAGGPGGEQYFGPGTRLTVT.